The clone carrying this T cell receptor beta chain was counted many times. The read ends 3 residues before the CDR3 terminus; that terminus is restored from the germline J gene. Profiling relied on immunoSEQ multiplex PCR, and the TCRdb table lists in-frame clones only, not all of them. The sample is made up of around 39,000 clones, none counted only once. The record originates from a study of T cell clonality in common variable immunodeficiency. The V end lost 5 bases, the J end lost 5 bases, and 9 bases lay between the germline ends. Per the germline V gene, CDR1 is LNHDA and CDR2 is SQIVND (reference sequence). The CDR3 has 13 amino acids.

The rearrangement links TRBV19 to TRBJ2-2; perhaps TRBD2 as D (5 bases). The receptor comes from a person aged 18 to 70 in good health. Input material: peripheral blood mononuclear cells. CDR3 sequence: CASSRGPTGELFF. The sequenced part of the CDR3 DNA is TGTGCCAGTAGTCGAGGGCCGACCGGGGAG.